This T cell receptor (beta chain) was recorded in a study of cytomegalovirus exposure and HLA in healthy donors. With 60 Vbeta and 13 Jbeta primers, the PCR was carried out. Assay used: immunoSEQ multiplex PCR; TCRdb lists only in-frame clones, some missing. Among more than 90,000 clones listed, about 70% were seen once. The TCR sequence derives from a woman younger than 45 in good health and CMV-seronegative. Sequencing was carried out using PBMCs.

CDR3 in DNA: TGTGCCAGCAGTCGAGGGACAGGGTCCTCCTACGAGCAGTACTTC. Translation: CASSRGTGSSYEQYF. The chain links TRBV6-6 to TRBJ2-7, with TRBD1 identical over 9 bases. The CDR3 covers 15 residues. Germline V lookup: CDR1 MNHNY, CDR2 SVGAGI (reference sequence). Trimming removed 5 bases from V and 0 bases from J; junction bases left unmatched: 5.